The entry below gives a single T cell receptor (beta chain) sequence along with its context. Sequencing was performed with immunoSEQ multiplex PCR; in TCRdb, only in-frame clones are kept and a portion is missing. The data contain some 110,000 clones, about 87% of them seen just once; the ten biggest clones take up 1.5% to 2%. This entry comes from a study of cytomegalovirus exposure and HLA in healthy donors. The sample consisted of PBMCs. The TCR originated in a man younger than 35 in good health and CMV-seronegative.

CDR3 coding DNA: TGTGCCAGCAGCTCGGGACAGGGTGACGGGGAGCTGTTTTTT. The encoded protein is CASSSGQGDGELFF. V usage is TRBV11-3 and J usage is TRBJ2-2; 9 positions match TRBD1. J was trimmed by 7 bases and V by 4 bases; bases with no gene match: 4. Germline V lookup: CDR1 SGHNT, CDR2 YENEEA. The CDR3 contains 14 residues.